This T cell receptor (beta chain) was recorded in a study of OX40 agonist ivuxolimab in advanced cancers. Study-level background: Those enrolled were 80% to 85% male, with a mean age of about 66 years and ages from about 20 to 80. The eligibility criteria allowed prior anti-PD-1, anti-PD-L1 or anti-CTLA-4 therapy, and 30% to 40% had some.

Findings and caveats of the study: Patients with a partial response at 0.1-3.0 mg/kg had among the lowest clonal expansion.

A note on this clone: Its antigen remains unidentified.

Data came from immunoSEQ multiplex PCR; TCRdb stores just in-frame clones and leaves some out. The top ten clones hold roughly 1.1% of a sample with about 58,000 clones, around 79% of them seen once. This specimen was CD4+ or CD8+ T cells sorted from blood, taken in a trial of the OX40 agonist ivuxolimab. The sequence was collected from an adult with an advanced solid tumor such as melanoma, head and neck, liver or kidney cancer.

The CDR3 coding sequence is TGTGCCTGGGCCGGGACTACAGGAAACACCATATATTTT. Protein product: CAWAGTTGNTIYF. The chain links TRBV30 to TRBJ1-3, with D possibly TRBD1 on 5 matching bases. The germline V and J ends were trimmed by 5 bases and 4 bases, with 12 bases remaining between them. The CDR3 consists of 13 residues. The V gene's germline CDR1 is GTSNPN and CDR2 SVGIG (reference sequence).